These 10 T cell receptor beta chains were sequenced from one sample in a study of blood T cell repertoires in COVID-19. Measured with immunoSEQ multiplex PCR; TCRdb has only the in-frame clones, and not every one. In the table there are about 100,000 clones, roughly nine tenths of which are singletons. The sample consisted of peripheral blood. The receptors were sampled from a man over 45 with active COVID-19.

This CDR3 is CASSEALGQGANTIYF. Here the CDR3 DNA reads TGTGCCAGCAGTGAAGCGTTGGGACAGGGGGCAAACACCATATATTTT. The rearrangement joins TRBV6-1 to TRBJ1-3; TRBD1 matches at 12 bases. Germline CDR1 reads MNHNS; CDR2 reads SASEGT. V dropped 0 bases and J dropped 6; count of bases not matched to a gene: 3. The CDR3 length is 16 residues.

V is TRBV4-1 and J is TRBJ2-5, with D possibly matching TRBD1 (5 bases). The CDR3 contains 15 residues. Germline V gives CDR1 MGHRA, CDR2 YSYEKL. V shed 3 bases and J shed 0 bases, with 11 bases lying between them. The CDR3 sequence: CASSQRQTNQETQYF. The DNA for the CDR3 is TGCGCCAGCAGCCAGCGACAGACCAACCAAGAGACCCAGTACTTC.

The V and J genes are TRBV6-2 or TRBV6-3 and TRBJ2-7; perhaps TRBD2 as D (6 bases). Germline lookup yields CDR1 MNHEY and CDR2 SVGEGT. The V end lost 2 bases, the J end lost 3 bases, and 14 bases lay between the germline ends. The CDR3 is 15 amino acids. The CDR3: CASSYGGTESYEQYF. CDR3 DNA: TGTGCCAGCAGTTACGGAGGGACGGAAAGCTACGAGCAGTACTTC.

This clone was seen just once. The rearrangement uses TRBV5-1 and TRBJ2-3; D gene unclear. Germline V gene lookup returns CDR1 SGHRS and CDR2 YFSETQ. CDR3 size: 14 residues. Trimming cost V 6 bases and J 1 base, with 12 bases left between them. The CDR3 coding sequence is TGCGCCAGCACCACAGTCCCCCGCACAGATACGCAGTATTTT. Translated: CASTTVPRTDTQYF.

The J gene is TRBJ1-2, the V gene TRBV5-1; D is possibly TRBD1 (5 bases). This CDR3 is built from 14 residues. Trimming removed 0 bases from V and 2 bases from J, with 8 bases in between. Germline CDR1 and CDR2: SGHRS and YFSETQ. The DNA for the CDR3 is TGCGCCAGCAGCTTGGCTCCAGGGAACTATGGCTACACCTTC. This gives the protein CASSLAPGNYGYTF. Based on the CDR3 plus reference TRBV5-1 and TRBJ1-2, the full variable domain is KAGVTQTPRYLIKTRGQQVTLSCSPISGHRSVSWYQQTPGQGLQFLFEYFSETQRNKGNFPGRFSGRQFSNSRSEMNVSTLELGDSALYLCASSLAPGNYGYTFGSGTRLTVV.

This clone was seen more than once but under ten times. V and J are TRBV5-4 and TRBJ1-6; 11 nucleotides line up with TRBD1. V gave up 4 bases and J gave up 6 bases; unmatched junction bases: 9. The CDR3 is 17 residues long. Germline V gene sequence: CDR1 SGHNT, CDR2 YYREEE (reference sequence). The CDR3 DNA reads TGTGCCAGCAGCCCTAATCCGGGACAGGGGGGTAATTCACCCCTCCACTTT. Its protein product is CASSPNPGQGGNSPLHF.

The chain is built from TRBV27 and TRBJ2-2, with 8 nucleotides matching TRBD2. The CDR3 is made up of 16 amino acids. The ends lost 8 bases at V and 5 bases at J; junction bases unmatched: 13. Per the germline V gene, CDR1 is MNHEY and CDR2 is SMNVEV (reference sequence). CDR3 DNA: TGTGCCAGCTTGCCGGGGGGCGGGAGGAGGACCGGGGAGCTGTTTTTT. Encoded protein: CASLPGGGRRTGELFF.

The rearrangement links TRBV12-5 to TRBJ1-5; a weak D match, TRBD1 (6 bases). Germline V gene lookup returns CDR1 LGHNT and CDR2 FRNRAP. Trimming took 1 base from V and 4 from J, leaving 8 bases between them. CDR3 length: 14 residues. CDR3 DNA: TGTGCTAGTGGTTTGGGACAGGCAAATCAGCCCCAGCATTTT. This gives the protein CASGLGQANQPQHF.

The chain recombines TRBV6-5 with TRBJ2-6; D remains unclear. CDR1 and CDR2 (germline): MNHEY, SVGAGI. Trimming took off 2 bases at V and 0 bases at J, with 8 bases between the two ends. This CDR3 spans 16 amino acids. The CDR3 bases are TGTGCCAGCAGTTACACCACAGCCTCTGGGGCCAACGTCCTGACTTTC. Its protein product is CASSYTTASGANVLTF.

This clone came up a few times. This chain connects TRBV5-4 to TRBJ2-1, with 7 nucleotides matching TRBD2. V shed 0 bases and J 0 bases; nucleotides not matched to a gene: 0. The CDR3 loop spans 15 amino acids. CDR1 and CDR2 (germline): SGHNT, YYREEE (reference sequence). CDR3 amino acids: CASSLASGSYNEQFF. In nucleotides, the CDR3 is TGTGCCAGCAGCTTGGCTAGCGGCTCCTACAATGAGCAGTTCTTC. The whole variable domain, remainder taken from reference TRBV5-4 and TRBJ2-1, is ETGVTQSPTHLIKTRGQQVTLRCSSQSGHNTVSWYQQALGQGPQFIFQYYREEENGRGNFPPRFSGLQFPNYSSELNVNALELDDSALYLCASSLASGSYNEQFFGPGTRLTVL.